The entry that follows covers one T cell receptor beta chain sequence. This sample is part of a study of blood T cell repertoires in COVID-19. Study-wide background: Nucleic acid was either cDNA or gDNA, and it came from T cells, B-cell-depleted T cells, or PBMCs.

This table comes from immunoSEQ multiplex PCR, and its TCRdb copy is limited to in-frame clones, with some not included. The data contain roughly 200,000 clones, roughly 90% of them singletons. Germline V lookup: CDR1 SGHTA, CDR2 FQGNSA. The CDR3 covers 14 residues. Trimming took 5 bases from V and 8 from J, leaving 15 bases between them. The sequenced sample was PBMCs or T cells enriched from blood (not recorded which). The rearrangement joins TRBV7-2 to TRBJ2-2; weak D call: TRBD2 (5 bases). This clonotype originated in a young woman who had recovered from COVID-19. CDR3 region: CASSPLDFSGELFF. The CDR3 nucleotides are TGTGCCAGCAGCCCACTGGACTTCTCGGGGGAGCTGTTTTTT.